The 10 T cell receptor beta chains listed next were all sequenced from one sample in a study of blood T cell repertoires in COVID-19. Profiling relied on immunoSEQ multiplex PCR, and the TCRdb table lists in-frame clones only, not all of them. The profile shows about 160,000 clones, roughly 91% of them singletons. Input material: peripheral blood. All receptors derive from a woman aged 45-65 years with acute or convalescent COVID-19.

This clone was recorded once. The CDR3 protein is CASSPFYTEAFF. Here the CDR3 DNA reads TGTGCCAGCAGTCCTTTCTACACTGAAGCTTTCTTT. The chain joins TRBV12-3 or TRBV12-4 to TRBJ1-1; D not certain. V dropped 5 bases and J dropped 3 bases, with 7 bases sitting between them. The CDR3 spans 12 residues.

The chain joins TRBV15 to TRBJ1-6, with D hard to call. Germline values: CDR1 LNHNV, CDR2 YYDKDF (reference sequence). V was pared by 3 bases and J by 6 bases, with 9 bases between. This CDR3 contains 14 residues. DNA of the CDR3: TGTGCCACCAGCAGTGACAACATTAATTCACCCCTCCACTTT. Protein: CATSSDNINSPLHF.

The chain recombines TRBV19 with TRBJ1-1, with D tentatively TRBD1 (5 bases). Trimming removed 7 bases from V and 4 bases from J, with 13 bases in between. The CDR3 is 13 amino acids. The V gene's germline CDR1 is LNHDA and CDR2 SQIVND (reference sequence). This CDR3 is CASTLGAGTEAFF. The CDR3 DNA sequence: TGTGCCAGTACCTTAGGGGCTGGCACTGAAGCTTTCTTT.

The chain recombines TRBV28 with TRBJ2-3, with D possibly being TRBD2 (5 bases). This CDR3 comprises 12 residues. From germline, CDR1 is MDHEN and CDR2 SYDVKM. Trimming left V 10 bases short and J 0 bases short, with 8 bases between. The CDR3 coding sequence is TGTGCCACTCAGCGGAGCACAGATACGCAGTATTTT. Protein product: CATQRSTDTQYF. Drawing the rest from reference TRBV28 and TRBJ2-3, the complete variable domain is DVKVTQSSRYLVKRTGEKVFLECVQDMDHENMFWYRQDPGLGLRLIYFSYDVKMKEKGDIPEGYSVSREKKERFSLILESASTNQTSMYLCATQRSTDTQYFGPGTRLTVL.

V is TRBV19 and J is TRBJ1-1, with TRBD1 as a possible D gene (6 bases). CDR3 length equals 13 residues. Germline assignment: CDR1 LNHDA and CDR2 SQIVND (reference sequence). The V end was cut by 7 bases, the J end by 5 bases, with 14 bases between. This CDR3 reads CASTNREKTEAFF. CDR3 DNA: TGTGCCAGTACGAACAGGGAGAAAACTGAAGCTTTCTTT.

Notes on this clone: The sample carries other DNA sequences with the same CDR3. J is TRBJ1-2 and V is TRBV19; D uncertain. Trimming stripped 3 bases from V and 5 bases from J, with 7 bases between. Per the germline V gene, CDR1 is LNHDA and CDR2 is SQIVND (reference sequence). This CDR3 is built from 12 residues. The CDR3 DNA reads as TGTGCCAGTAGTATCTCGGGATATGGCTACACCTTC. As protein: CASSISGYGYTF.

This chain uses TRBV28 with TRBJ2-7; a possible D gene is TRBD1 (5 bases). CDR3 length equals 13 residues. V was pared by 4 bases and J by 2 bases, with 9 bases between. Per germline, CDR1 MDHEN and CDR2 SYDVKM. CDR3 protein: CASSSVRAYEQYF. CDR3 DNA sequence: TGTGCCAGCAGTTCGGTCAGGGCCTACGAGCAGTACTTC.

V and J are TRBV29-1 and TRBJ2-7; 7 bases agree with TRBD2. The CDR3 consists of 12 residues. Per germline, CDR1 SQVTM and CDR2 ANQGSEA. V shed 1 base, J shed 3 bases, and the junction held 0 bases outside the gene matches. In DNA form, the CDR3 reads TGCAGCGTTGAAGGGACTAGCTACGAGCAGTACTTC. Its protein product is CSVEGTSYEQYF.

The chain is built from TRBV5-6 and TRBJ1-2; possibly TRBD1 for D (6 bases). The CDR3 spans 14 residues. The germline V gene has CDR1 SGHDT and CDR2 YYEEEE. V was clipped by 0 bases and J by 7 bases, with 13 bases between them. The CDR3 DNA follows: TGTGCCAGCAGCTTGGCCCACAGGGCGGGTGGCTACACCTTC. Translating it yields CASSLAHRAGGYTF. Together with reference TRBV5-6 and TRBJ1-2, the CDR3 gives the full variable domain: DAGVTQSPTHLIKTRGQQVTLRCSPKSGHDTVSWYQQALGQGPQFIFQYYEEEERQRGNFPDRFSGHQFPNYSSELNVNALLLGDSALYLCASSLAHRAGGYTFGSGTRLTVV.

The chain carries TRBV24-1 and TRBJ2-2; TRBD1 is a possible D gene (6 bases). The CDR3 loop spans 16 amino acids. Trimming shortened V by 7 bases and J by 0 bases, and 14 bases separated the two germline ends. Germline V lookup: CDR1 KGHDR, CDR2 SFDVKD. CDR3 sequence: CATSPRDKTNTGELFF. CDR3 nucleotide sequence: TGTGCCACCAGCCCCCGGGACAAGACGAACACCGGGGAGCTGTTTTTT.